One and the same sample provided the 4 T cell receptor beta chains below, sequenced in a study of CD8 T cells in ankylosing spondylitis. Using its own MiXCR run on the 5' RACE reads, TCRdb lists one record per CDR3 protein. This repertoire shows under 450,000 distinct CDR3 sequences, roughly 20% found once; its top ten account for roughly 14%. Specimen: blood, either unsorted or a sorted T cell fraction (not recorded which). These receptors were collected from a male donor with ankylosing spondylitis or in good health (not recorded which).

The chain combines TRBV19 with TRBJ2-7; 7 positions match TRBD1. This CDR3 spans 13 amino acids. The V and J ends lost 4 bases and 3 bases, in that order; junction bases with no gene match: 3. The germline V gene has CDR1 LNHDA and CDR2 SQIVND (reference sequence). This CDR3 is CASSTGQIYEQYF. DNA of the CDR3: TGTGCCAGTAGTACGGGACAGATCTACGAGCAGTACTTC.

This rearrangement joins TRBV7-2 to TRBJ2-2; D may correspond to TRBD1 or TRBD2 (5 bases each). Trimming stripped 4 bases from V and 4 bases from J, with 13 bases between. CDR1 and CDR2 (germline): SGHTA, FQGNSA. This CDR3 is built from 15 residues. CDR3 amino acids: CASSWDGARTGELFF. The CDR3 coding sequence is TGTGCCAGCAGCTGGGACGGGGCCCGCACCGGGGAGCTGTTTTTT.

V is TRBV20-1 and J is TRBJ2-1; D is unclear. Germline V CDR1 and CDR2: DFQATT, SNEGSKA (reference sequence). The CDR3 loop spans 13 amino acids. Trimming shortened V by 5 bases and J by 4 bases, and 12 bases separated the two germline ends. In DNA, the CDR3 is TGCAGTGCTGGGCACCCCCTGTACAATGAGCAGTTCTTC. Encoded protein: CSAGHPLYNEQFF.

This chain uses TRBV7-9 with TRBJ2-1, with 7 bases fitting TRBD2. This CDR3 comprises 13 residues. Germline V gives CDR1 SEHNR, CDR2 FQNEAQ (reference sequence). After removal of 7 bases from V and 5 bases from J, the junction contained 5 bases not matched to a gene. CDR3 bases: TGTGCCAGCACTAGCGGACTCAACAATGAGCAGTTCTTC. Its translation is CASTSGLNNEQFF.